This is a list of T cell receptor beta chains from one sample in a study of tumor and adjacent non-tumor tissue in lung cancer. TCRdb re-called the multiplex PCR reads through MiXCR, storing one row per CDR3 protein. The table lists approximately 100,000 distinct CDR3 sequences, over 55% of them singletons. The sample was distant non-tumor lung tissue. These receptors originate from a man in his 60s with non-small cell lung cancer. CDR3s include the opening cysteine and the closing phenylalanine or tryptophan. A D gene is named only where the DNA matches it firmly. Some rows have no size entry. The others give once, few or many, or a class for an expanded clone.

J	V	D	size	CDR3	DNA
TRBJ2-7	TRBV6-5	-	-	CANSYDRRNSYEQYF	TGTGCCAACAGTTACGATAGGAGAAACTCCTACGAGCAGTATTTC
TRBJ2-1	TRBV5-1	-	few	CASSGRGNTEQFF	TGCGCCAGCAGCGGGAGGGGGAACACTGAGCAGTTCTTC
TRBJ2-3	TRBV4-2	TRBD2	-	CASSPTSGASIDTQYF	TGTGCCAGCAGCCCTACTAGCGGGGCTAGTATAGATACGCAGTATTTT
TRBJ2-1	TRBV11-3	-	many	CASSLGDSNEQFF	TGTGCCAGCAGCTTAGGAGACAGCAATGAGCAGTTCTTC
TRBJ1-1	TRBV6-5	TRBD1	few	CASSSRLGTANTEAFF	TGTGCCAGCAGTTCCCGGTTAGGGACAGCGAACACTGAAGCTTTCTTT
TRBJ2-6	TRBV6-5	-	once	CASRRVFPGANVLTF	TGTGCCAGCAGGAGAGTCTTCCCTGGGGCCAACGTCCTGACTTTC
TRBJ2-2	TRBV4-1	-	-	CASSLGVGGGELFF	TGCGCCAGCAGCCTAGGGGTTGGAGGAGGAGAGCTGTTTTTT
TRBJ2-5	TRBV6-1	-	-	CASSETGAVAEAQYF	TGTGCCAGCAGTGAAACGGGAGCAGTAGCGGAGGCCCAGTACTTC
TRBJ2-7	TRBV29-1	TRBD2	-	CSAGTSVAKQYF	TGCAGCGCCGGGACTAGCGTAGCCAAGCAGTACTTC
TRBJ1-2	TRBV13	-	many	CASSLVGVSGYTF	TGTGCCAGCAGCTTGGTGGGGGTTTCTGGCTACACCTTC
TRBJ1-6	TRBV6-1	-	-	CATSIWDGPLHF	TGTGCCACCTCAATATGGGATGGACCCCTCCACTTT
TRBJ1-4	TRBV12-3/TRBV12-4	-	-	CASSLSINRVNEKLFF	TGTGCCAGCAGTTTAAGTATCAACAGGGTTAATGAAAAACTGTTTTTT
TRBJ2-7	TRBV30	TRBD2	-	CAWSWASGMYNEQYF	TGTGCCTGGAGTTGGGCTAGCGGGATGTATAATGAGCAGTACTTC
TRBJ2-7	TRBV20-1	TRBD2	-	CNAATSGVGYEQYF	TGCAATGCTGCTACTAGCGGGGTAGGGTACGAGCAGTACTTC
TRBJ2-3	TRBV19	-	-	CVSSWTITDTQYF	TGTGTCAGTAGTTGGACCATCACAGATACGCAGTATTTT
TRBJ2-3	TRBV7-9	-	-	CASSLPLATDTRYF	TGTGCCAGCAGCTTACCCTTAGCGACAGATACGCGGTATTTT
TRBJ2-1	TRBV5-4	-	few	CASSFINKQFF	TGTGCCAGCAGCTTCATCAATAAGCAATTCTTC
TRBJ2-7	TRBV5-6	-	-	CASSWSPGIGSYEQYF	TGTGCCAGCAGCTGGAGCCCAGGGATCGGGAGCTACGAGCAGTATTTC
TRBJ1-3	TRBV12-3/TRBV12-4	-	-	CASSFGSGGGNTVYF	TGTGCCAGCAGTTTCGGCAGCGGCGGAGGAAACACGGTATATTTT
TRBJ2-7	TRBV6-5	-	-	CATSRTVARSNSYDQYF	TGTGCCACAAGTAGGACGGTTGCCCGAAGTAATTCCTACGATCAGTACTTC
TRBJ2-1	TRBV5-6	-	many	CASSLAGGSSLNEQFF	TGTGCCAGCAGCTTGGCTGGAGGGTCCAGTCTCAATGAGCAGTTCTTC
TRBJ2-1	TRBV2	TRBD1	few	CASKTDRSNEQFF	TGTGCCAGCAAGACGGACAGGTCCAATGAGCAGTTCTTC
TRBJ2-3	TRBV4-2	TRBD1	-	CVSSFQTGNTDTQYF	TGTGTCAGCAGCTTTCAGACAGGGAACACAGATACGCAGTATTTT
TRBJ2-1	TRBV10-3	TRBD1	-	CAISGKGADNEQFF	TGTGCCATCAGTGGGAAGGGGGCGGACAATGAGCAGTTCTTC
TRBJ2-7	TRBV5-1	-	many	CASSTGDGTQYEQYF	TGCGCCAGCAGCACTGGGGACGGTACACAGTACGAGCAGTACTTC
TRBJ1-2	TRBV6-2/TRBV6-3	-	-	CASSYSNVGLDDYTF	TGTGCCAGCAGTTACTCGAACGTGGGCTTGGATGACTACACCTTC
TRBJ1-2	TRBV25-1	-	few	CASSESPPQPPGYGYTF	TGTGCCAGCAGTGAATCCCCCCCCCAGCCTCCTGGCTATGGCTACACCTTC
TRBJ2-5	TRBV5-1	-	few	CASSLGSIGGVRETQYF	TGCGCCAGCAGCTTGGGGAGCATCGGGGGAGTAAGGGAGACCCAGTACTTC
TRBJ2-7	TRBV2	-	-	CASSRQYEQYF	TGTGCCAGCAGTAGACAGTACGAGCAGTACTTC
TRBJ2-3	TRBV10-3	TRBD2	-	CAINESMSGGRSTDMQYF	TGTGCCATCAATGAGTCGATGAGCGGGGGGCGAAGCACAGATATGCAGTATTTT
TRBJ1-4	TRBV6-6	-	-	CVCSYPGQNEKLFF	TGTGTCTGCAGTTACCCGGGACAAAATGAAAAACTGTTTTTT
TRBJ2-2	TRBV18	TRBD1	many	CASSPFPGTGMSTGELFF	TGTGCCAGCTCACCATTTCCCGGGACAGGGATGTCCACCGGGGAGCTGTTTTTT
TRBJ1-4	TRBV20-1	-	many	CSARDHWEDEKLFF	TGCAGTGCTAGAGATCACTGGGAGGATGAAAAACTGTTTTTT